Listed below are T cell receptor beta chains from one sample, sequenced in a study of early T cells in non-severe SARS-CoV-2 infection. In TCRdb, the 5' RACE reads were re-called with MiXCR into one record per CDR3 protein. The data show roughly 100,000 distinct CDR3 sequences, around 15% seen once. The sample consisted of whole blood. Receptors were obtained from an adult who was a healthcare worker with PCR-confirmed SARS-CoV-2 infection or an uninfected control (not recorded which). Each CDR3 is given with its conserved first and last residue. A D gene is named only where the DNA matches it firmly. Rows give clone size only sometimes, using once, few, many, or a class for an expanded clone.

d_call: NA
clone_size: few
v_call: TRBV11-2
j_call: TRBJ2-1
cdr3_aa: CASSFPMGEQFF
cdr3_nt: TGTGCCAGCAGCTTCCCGATGGGGGAGCAGTTCTTC

d_call: NA
clone_size: many
v_call: TRBV7-2
j_call: TRBJ2-7
cdr3_aa: CASSSPGTFPYEQYF
cdr3_nt: TGTGCCAGCAGCTCACCCGGGACATTTCCCTACGAGCAGTACTTC

d_call: TRBD1
clone_size: NA
v_call: TRBV12-3/TRBV12-4
j_call: TRBJ1-4
cdr3_aa: CASSKDRGNEKLFF
cdr3_nt: TGTGCCAGCAGTAAGGACAGGGGGAATGAAAAACTGTTTTTT

d_call: TRBD1
clone_size: few
v_call: TRBV28
j_call: TRBJ1-4
cdr3_aa: CASTKPRGQVEKLFF
cdr3_nt: TGTGCCAGCACCAAACCCAGGGGGCAGGTTGAAAAACTGTTTTTT

d_call: NA
clone_size: NA
v_call: TRBV3-2
j_call: TRBJ2-7
cdr3_aa: CASSQGPTTGNISYEQYF
cdr3_nt: TGTGCCAGCAGCCAAGGACCCACGACAGGGAATATCTCCTACGAGCAGTACTTC

d_call: NA
clone_size: few
v_call: TRBV28
j_call: TRBJ1-2
cdr3_aa: CASSLSGAWGYTF
cdr3_nt: TGTGCCAGCAGTTTATCGGGGGCGTGGGGCTACACCTTC

d_call: TRBD1
clone_size: few
v_call: TRBV5-1
j_call: TRBJ1-2
cdr3_aa: CASSLAQGAPPGTF
cdr3_nt: TGCGCCAGCAGCTTGGCTCAGGGGGCTCCCCCAGGTACCTTC

d_call: NA
clone_size: NA
v_call: TRBV6-2/TRBV6-3
j_call: TRBJ2-1
cdr3_aa: CASSYLDGRPYNEQFF
cdr3_nt: TGTGCCAGCAGTTACCTTGATGGGAGACCCTACAATGAGCAGTTCTTC

d_call: NA
clone_size: few
v_call: TRBV29-1
j_call: TRBJ2-2
cdr3_aa: CSVGHTNAGELFF
cdr3_nt: TGCAGCGTGGGCCACACTAACGCCGGGGAGCTGTTTTTT

d_call: TRBD2
clone_size: few
v_call: TRBV10-3
j_call: TRBJ2-5
cdr3_aa: CAIRRGGAAETQYF
cdr3_nt: TGTGCCATCAGACGCGGGGGGGCCGCCGAGACCCAGTACTTC

d_call: NA
clone_size: few
v_call: TRBV5-5
j_call: TRBJ2-1
cdr3_aa: CASSFLSEQFF
cdr3_nt: TGTGCCAGCAGCTTCCTTAGTGAGCAGTTCTTC

d_call: NA
clone_size: NA
v_call: TRBV10-1
j_call: TRBJ1-6
cdr3_aa: CASSDGGSYNSPLHF
cdr3_nt: TGCGCCAGCAGTGACGGGGGTTCCTATAATTCACCCCTCCACTTT

d_call: TRBD1
clone_size: NA
v_call: TRBV7-8
j_call: TRBJ2-7
cdr3_aa: CASNFRGDRSSYEQYF
cdr3_nt: TGTGCCAGCAACTTCCGCGGGGACAGGAGCTCCTACGAGCAGTACTTC

d_call: TRBD1
clone_size: NA
v_call: TRBV12-3/TRBV12-4
j_call: TRBJ1-5
cdr3_aa: CASSSQGASNQPQHF
cdr3_nt: TGTGCCAGCAGTTCACAGGGGGCTAGCAATCAGCCCCAGCATTTT

d_call: TRBD1
clone_size: NA
v_call: TRBV6-6
j_call: TRBJ1-4
cdr3_aa: CASSDRVAKKLFF
cdr3_nt: TGTGCCAGCAGTGACAGGGTTGCGAAAAAACTGTTTTTT

d_call: NA
clone_size: NA
v_call: TRBV5-1
j_call: TRBJ1-2
cdr3_aa: CASSLPLTGYGYTF
cdr3_nt: TGCGCCAGCAGCCTGCCTCTGACAGGCTATGGCTACACCTTC

d_call: NA
clone_size: few
v_call: TRBV28
j_call: TRBJ2-3
cdr3_aa: CASSLSRAGDTQYF
cdr3_nt: TGTGCCAGCAGTTTAAGCCGGGCGGGAGATACGCAGTATTTT

d_call: TRBD1
clone_size: few
v_call: TRBV6-5
j_call: TRBJ1-1
cdr3_aa: CASRHRDRTNTEAFF
cdr3_nt: TGTGCCAGCAGACACCGGGACAGGACGAACACTGAAGCTTTCTTT

d_call: NA
clone_size: NA
v_call: TRBV29-1
j_call: TRBJ2-5
cdr3_aa: CSVDISEETQYF
cdr3_nt: TGCAGCGTTGATATTAGTGAAGAGACCCAGTACTTC

d_call: NA
clone_size: many
v_call: TRBV11-2
j_call: TRBJ2-7
cdr3_aa: CASSSNTYKVSYEQYF
cdr3_nt: TGTGCCAGCAGCTCAAACACATACAAAGTCTCCTACGAGCAGTACTTC

d_call: TRBD2
clone_size: few
v_call: TRBV29-1
j_call: TRBJ2-3
cdr3_aa: CSVGGTSGLTDTQYF
cdr3_nt: TGCAGCGTTGGGGGGACTAGCGGCCTCACAGATACGCAGTATTTT

d_call: TRBD2
clone_size: NA
v_call: TRBV20-1
j_call: TRBJ2-7
cdr3_aa: CSARVASGTYEQYF
cdr3_nt: TGCAGTGCTAGAGTGGCTAGCGGGACCTACGAGCAGTACTTC

d_call: NA
clone_size: NA
v_call: TRBV9
j_call: TRBJ2-7
cdr3_aa: CASSVDAGSSYEQYF
cdr3_nt: TGTGCCAGCAGCGTAGATGCGGGGAGCTCCTACGAGCAGTACTTC

d_call: NA
clone_size: NA
v_call: TRBV4-2
j_call: TRBJ2-7
cdr3_aa: CASSQAGEQYF
cdr3_nt: TGTGCCAGCAGCCAAGCGGGGGAGCAGTACTTC

d_call: NA
clone_size: NA
v_call: TRBV7-2
j_call: TRBJ1-5
cdr3_aa: CASSLALDQPQHF
cdr3_nt: TGTGCCAGCAGCTTAGCCCTGGACCAGCCCCAGCATTTT

d_call: TRBD1
clone_size: NA
v_call: TRBV20-1
j_call: TRBJ2-1
cdr3_aa: CSALQGTYNEQFF
cdr3_nt: TGCAGTGCCCTACAGGGGACGTACAATGAGCAGTTCTTC

d_call: NA
clone_size: NA
v_call: TRBV12-3/TRBV12-4
j_call: TRBJ2-1
cdr3_aa: CASTGAFTYEQFF
cdr3_nt: TGTGCCAGCACGGGGGCTTTTACGTATGAGCAGTTCTTC

d_call: NA
clone_size: few
v_call: TRBV12-3/TRBV12-4
j_call: TRBJ2-3
cdr3_aa: CASSWSTDTQYF
cdr3_nt: TGTGCCAGCAGTTGGTCCACAGATACGCAGTATTTT

d_call: TRBD1
clone_size: NA
v_call: TRBV7-9
j_call: TRBJ1-1
cdr3_aa: CASSIRGLNEAFF
cdr3_nt: TGTGCCAGCAGCATAAGGGGGCTTAATGAAGCTTTCTTT

d_call: NA
clone_size: NA
v_call: TRBV18
j_call: TRBJ2-7
cdr3_aa: CASSPGRGPSYEQYF
cdr3_nt: TGTGCCAGCTCACCCGGCAGGGGACCCTCCTACGAGCAGTACTTC

d_call: NA
clone_size: few
v_call: TRBV7-2
j_call: TRBJ2-1
cdr3_aa: CASSSDGFSYNEQFF
cdr3_nt: TGTGCCAGCAGCTCGGACGGCTTCTCCTACAATGAGCAGTTCTTC

d_call: TRBD1
clone_size: NA
v_call: TRBV20-1
j_call: TRBJ1-5
cdr3_aa: CSVATGGLGNQPQHF
cdr3_nt: TGCAGTGTCGCAACAGGGGGCCTCGGCAATCAGCCCCAGCATTTT

d_call: NA
clone_size: few
v_call: TRBV5-1
j_call: TRBJ2-4
cdr3_aa: CASSLYRDGENIQYF
cdr3_nt: TGCGCCAGCAGCTTGTACAGGGATGGAGAAAACATTCAGTACTTC

d_call: NA
clone_size: NA
v_call: TRBV10-3
j_call: TRBJ1-1
cdr3_aa: CAISGSANPSTGHTEAFF
cdr3_nt: TGTGCCATCAGTGGATCTGCCAACCCTTCGACAGGACACACTGAAGCTTTCTTT

d_call: NA
clone_size: few
v_call: TRBV20-1
j_call: TRBJ1-1
cdr3_aa: CSAREWVGTEAFF
cdr3_nt: TGCAGTGCTAGAGAGTGGGTGGGCACTGAAGCTTTCTTT

d_call: NA
clone_size: few
v_call: TRBV6-5
j_call: TRBJ2-1
cdr3_aa: CASSYSTPVVEQFF
cdr3_nt: TGTGCCAGCAGTTACTCGACTCCTGTCGTTGAGCAGTTCTTC

d_call: NA
clone_size: NA
v_call: TRBV3-1
j_call: TRBJ2-6
cdr3_aa: CASSQYATGKPISGANVLTF
cdr3_nt: TGTGCCAGCAGCCAATATGCTACAGGAAAACCGATCTCTGGGGCCAACGTCCTGACTTTC

d_call: NA
clone_size: NA
v_call: TRBV6-1
j_call: TRBJ1-3
cdr3_aa: CASSEGRLGAGNTIYF
cdr3_nt: TGTGCCAGCAGTGAGGGGAGACTTGGAGCTGGAAACACCATATATTTT

d_call: TRBD1
clone_size: NA
v_call: TRBV28
j_call: TRBJ1-4
cdr3_aa: CASSLHRGLRATNEKLFF
cdr3_nt: TGTGCCAGCAGTTTGCACAGGGGGCTGAGGGCAACTAATGAAAAACTGTTTTTT

d_call: NA
clone_size: NA
v_call: TRBV28
j_call: TRBJ1-5
cdr3_aa: CASTWVQGSNQPQHF
cdr3_nt: TGTGCTTCAACTTGGGTACAGGGATCCAATCAGCCCCAGCATTTT

d_call: NA
clone_size: few
v_call: TRBV5-6
j_call: TRBJ1-6
cdr3_aa: CASSFRSGYNSPLHF
cdr3_nt: TGTGCCAGCAGCTTTCGCTCGGGCTATAATTCACCCCTCCACTTT

d_call: TRBD1
clone_size: NA
v_call: TRBV7-3
j_call: TRBJ1-1
cdr3_aa: CASSPGQGIWTEAFF
cdr3_nt: TGTGCCAGCAGCCCTGGACAGGGAATTTGGACTGAAGCTTTCTTT

d_call: NA
clone_size: few
v_call: TRBV5-1
j_call: TRBJ2-3
cdr3_aa: CASSLVQWERGQTDTQYF
cdr3_nt: TGCGCCAGCAGCTTGGTCCAGTGGGAGCGGGGACAAACAGATACGCAGTATTTT

d_call: TRBD1
clone_size: NA
v_call: TRBV7-9
j_call: TRBJ2-7
cdr3_aa: CASSPGQGTYEQYF
cdr3_nt: TGTGCCAGCAGCCCCGGACAGGGGACCTACGAGCAGTACTTC

d_call: NA
clone_size: few
v_call: TRBV12-3/TRBV12-4
j_call: TRBJ2-7
cdr3_aa: CASSLALGAREQYF
cdr3_nt: TGTGCCAGCAGTTTAGCGCTGGGGGCAAGGGAGCAGTACTTC

d_call: NA
clone_size: NA
v_call: TRBV20-1
j_call: TRBJ2-5
cdr3_aa: CSARDRGRETQYF
cdr3_nt: TGCAGTGCTAGAGATCGAGGACGGGAGACCCAGTACTTC

d_call: NA
clone_size: NA
v_call: TRBV5-1
j_call: TRBJ2-3
cdr3_aa: CASSLGVTSTDTQYF
cdr3_nt: TGCGCCAGCAGCCTCGGGGTGACTAGCACAGATACGCAGTATTTT

d_call: NA
clone_size: NA
v_call: TRBV6-2/TRBV6-3
j_call: TRBJ2-7
cdr3_aa: CASSYGQPYEQYF
cdr3_nt: TGTGCCAGCAGTTACGGGCAGCCCTACGAGCAGTACTTC

d_call: NA
clone_size: NA
v_call: TRBV7-9
j_call: TRBJ2-2
cdr3_aa: CASSSRLWNTGELFF
cdr3_nt: TGTGCCAGCAGCTCAAGACTGTGGAACACCGGGGAGCTGTTTTTT

d_call: TRBD1
clone_size: NA
v_call: TRBV12-3/TRBV12-4
j_call: TRBJ1-1
cdr3_aa: CASSWGQGRPEAFF
cdr3_nt: TGTGCCAGCAGTTGGGGACAGGGACGACCTGAAGCTTTCTTT

d_call: NA
clone_size: many
v_call: TRBV10-2
j_call: TRBJ2-7
cdr3_aa: CASSDSPGEQYF
cdr3_nt: TGCGCCAGCAGTGACAGCCCCGGCGAGCAGTACTTC